Sequencing of this TCR beta chain was carried out in a study of Graves' ophthalmopathy and Graves' hyperthyroidism. Study background: Peripheral blood was gathered at first diagnosis, ahead of any treatment whatsoever.

RNA transcripts provided the template for amplifying TCR beta CDR3 regions. First-round RT-PCR employed HTBI primers, with a second-round multiplex PCR after it. TCRdb processed the multiplex PCR reads anew with MiXCR; each CDR3 protein has one entry. The table shows 200,000 to 250,000 distinct CDR3 sequences, with around a fifth occurring only once. The sample holds a few counts of this clonotype. Trimming took 3 bases from V and 6 from J, leaving 26 bases between them. The germline CDR1 and CDR2 sequences are LNHDA and SQIVND (reference sequence). There are 18 residues in the CDR3. This chain links TRBV19 with TRBJ1-2, with a weak D call TRBD1 (6 bases). The clonotype was recovered from a woman aged 45-59 years with Graves' ophthalmopathy. Sequencing was carried out using peripheral blood. Here the CDR3 reads CASSIGIRGGLQENGYTF. Here the CDR3 DNA reads TGTGCCAGTAGTATCGGTATAAGGGGGGGTCTGCAAGAGAATGGCTACACCTTC. Filled out from reference TRBV19 and TRBJ1-2, the complete variable domain reads DGGITQSPKYLFRKEGQNVTLSCEQNLNHDAMYWYRQDPGQGLRLIYYSQIVNDFQKGDIAEGYSVSREKKESFPLTVTSAQKNPTAFYLCASSIGIRGGLQENGYTFGSGTRLTVV.